This TCR beta chain was documented in a study of T cell clones after liver transplantation. Study details: TCRbeta sequencing after a pre-transplant mixed lymphocyte reaction identified graft-donor-reactive clones, later tracked in post-transplant blood. Study results and limitations: Compared with third party-reactive sequences, donor-reactive ones declined more, independent of withdrawal success. Migration into the graft, not deletion, may explain lost graft donor-reactive T cells.

Using immunoSEQ multiplex PCR, the repertoire was profiled, and TCRdb retains in-frame clones only, with some absent. This table has tens of thousands of clones, around four fifths appearing once. With respect to this clone: Its specificity is unknown.

The V gene lost 8 bases and the J gene lost 4 bases, with 8 bases spanning the gap. The CDR3 has 11 amino acids. CDR1 ENHRY and CDR2 SYGVKD come from the germline V gene. The chain recombines TRBV10-3 with TRBJ2-5; D not resolved. The sample in question was CD4+ T cells from blood, obtained roughly 48 months after liver transplant. This clonotype was obtained from a human patient who received a liver transplant. The T cells may come from the graft donor. The CDR3 loop reads CAISSGETQYF. CDR3 coding DNA: TGTGCCATCTCGTCCGGAGAGACCCAGTACTTC.